The rows below give T cell receptor beta chains drawn from one sample of a study of molecular identifiers for immune sequencing clone quantification. Via MiXCR, TCRdb re-called the PCR reads, giving one row per CDR3 protein. The sample consists of some 320,000 distinct CDR3 sequences, roughly 23% of them appearing once. Sequencing input: naive CD8+ T cells from blood, with Jurkat cell RNA spiked in. The receptors derive from a human donor in good health. Some libraries in this study had Jurkat cell RNA spiked in. Each CDR3 is given with its conserved first and last residue.

TRBJ1-6 TRBV7-9 CASSSLSGTGHSPLHF
TRBJ1-3 TRBV25-1 CASSEGAGVSGNTIYF
TRBJ2-7 TRBV28 CASSQAGSRYEQYF
TRBJ2-7 TRBV27 CASSSRDRTPYEQYF
TRBJ2-3 TRBV19 CASNHREDTDTQYF
TRBJ2-7 TRBV6-5 CASSTSGGGEQYF
TRBJ1-5 TRBV5-8 CASSLGEYQPQHF
TRBJ2-5 TRBV11-2 CASSLGDGLAGIFQETQYF
TRBJ2-7 TRBV7-9 CASSPAIRDRVSYEQYF
TRBJ1-5 TRBV4-1 CASSQVAANNQPQHF
TRBJ2-7 TRBV20-1 CSARTETEQYF
TRBJ2-2 TRBV3-1 CASSQDAQIHGELFF
TRBJ1-1 TRBV19 CASSITGTVNTEAFF
TRBJ2-7 TRBV7-9 CASSPEDRDHEQYF
TRBJ2-3 TRBV6-2/TRBV6-3 CASSYSGTDTQYF
TRBJ2-7 TRBV10-3 CAISDLTSGTYEQYF
TRBJ1-2 TRBV29-1 CSVEVQNYYGYTF
TRBJ1-5 TRBV19 CASSLTGHYSNQPQHF
TRBJ2-3 TRBV12-3/TRBV12-4 CASSLGGGHTDTQYF
TRBJ2-7 TRBV12-3/TRBV12-4 CASSPTDAGSYEQYF
TRBJ2-7 TRBV4-3 CASSQGQVPEDEQYF
TRBJ2-3 TRBV4-3 CASSQEQGIDTQYF
TRBJ2-4 TRBV10-3 CAISEGEIDKNIQYF
TRBJ2-3 TRBV5-6 CASSLPDYTDTQYF
TRBJ2-7 TRBV4-3 CASTDWPRTHRGLGNEQYF
TRBJ2-7 TRBV13 CASSLRTDRSSYEQYF
TRBJ2-5 TRBV28 CASSDPGTESQETQYF
TRBJ2-7 TRBV6-5 CASSYSGNYEQYF
TRBJ2-7 TRBV7-2 CASSLGVEYEQYF
TRBJ2-7 TRBV5-6 CASSLGGAPPYEQYF
TRBJ2-1 TRBV6-5 CASSYFLAVSSYNEQFF
TRBJ2-3 TRBV10-2 CASSDPGTLNPDTQYF
TRBJ2-3 TRBV12-3/TRBV12-4 CASSFSGGSTDTQYF
TRBJ1-1 TRBV12-3/TRBV12-4 CASSFRAAGTEAFF
TRBJ1-1 TRBV19 CASSIGWPRGTEAFF
TRBJ2-2 TRBV28 CASSFSLYDRTQTGGLFF
TRBJ2-3 TRBV6-6 CASSLSHTDTQYF
TRBJ2-7 TRBV5-4 CASSHGISSYEQYF
TRBJ2-1 TRBV30 CAWRVGASNEQFF
TRBJ1-1 TRBV4-3 CASSQADRGYTEAFF
TRBJ2-1 TRBV29-1 CSAVGVAGGHEQFF
TRBJ1-2 TRBV7-9 CASTQGDSGYTF
TRBJ2-2 TRBV7-6 CASSLVEGTDTGELFF
TRBJ2-7 TRBV5-6 CASSLLLAGVPYEQYF
TRBJ2-3 TRBV19 CASRPGIGGPTDTQYF
TRBJ1-2 TRBV27 CASSFRDGIYGYTF
TRBJ2-1 TRBV7-8 CASSWRLGGEQFF
TRBJ1-1 TRBV13 CASSFSGSSAEAFF
TRBJ2-2 TRBV9 CASSVDDRGLHTGELFF
TRBJ1-2 TRBV29-1 CSAIDGQGRGYTF